These 24 T cell receptor beta chains came from one sample sequenced in a study of blood T cell repertoires in COVID-19. Produced via immunoSEQ multiplex PCR; TCRdb's table is partial and in-frame only. The sample has about 100,000 clones, about 88% seen once. The sequencing input was peripheral blood. The receptor source for this set is an elderly man with acute or convalescent COVID-19.

This clone was picked up one time. The gene calls are TRBV19 and TRBJ2-7, with 14 positions matching TRBD2. The CDR3 has 17 residues. Germline V gives CDR1 LNHDA, CDR2 SQIVND (reference sequence). V was clipped by 7 bases and J by 1 base; unmatched bases: 9. CDR3 amino acids: CASTPGTSGSPSYEQYF. The CDR3 DNA reads as TGTGCCAGTACCCCGGGGACTAGCGGGAGTCCTTCCTACGAGCAGTACTTC.

The chain combines TRBV14 with TRBJ1-2, with TRBD1 identical over 7 bases. Germline loops: CDR1 SGHDN, CDR2 FVKESK. Germline trimming cut 4 bases from V and 4 bases from J; bases unmatched to any gene: 3. The CDR3 runs to 13 residues. CDR3 loop: CASSLTGPYGYTF. As DNA, the CDR3 is TGTGCCAGCAGCCTGACAGGGCCCTATGGCTACACCTTC.

This clone has just a few counts. The chain recombines TRBV25-1 with TRBJ1-2; 8 bases are shared with TRBD1. This CDR3 is 13 amino acids long. Trimming removed 6 bases from V and 3 bases from J; junction bases left unmatched: 3. Germline CDR1 is MGHDK and CDR2 is SYGVNS. CDR3 sequence (DNA): TGTGCCAGCAGAACAGGGGGAGACTATGGCTACACCTTC. This sequence encodes CASRTGGDYGYTF.

V and J are TRBV5-8 and TRBJ1-3; 8 nucleotides line up with TRBD1. Unmatched junction bases numbered 10, after V lost 4 bases and J lost 7 bases. The germline V gene has CDR1 SGHTS and CDR2 YDEGEE. The CDR3 contains 15 residues. In nucleotides, the CDR3 is TGTGCCAGCAGCGCTACAACAGGGGGAAGGAACACCATATATTTT. Its protein is CASSATTGGRNTIYF. Filled out from reference TRBV5-8 and TRBJ1-3, the complete variable domain reads EAGVTQSPTHLIKTRGQQATLRCSPISGHTSVYWYQQALGLGLQFLLWYDEGEERNRGNFPPRFSGRQFPNYSSELNVNALELEDSALYLCASSATTGGRNTIYFGEGSWLTVV.

The genes are TRBV9 and TRBJ2-7, with TRBD2 matching 9 bases. Trimming took 0 bases from V and 2 from J; bases not matched to a gene: 3. Germline assignment: CDR1 SGDLS and CDR2 YYNGEE. The CDR3 is made up of 15 amino acids. CDR3 region: CASSVAAGGPYEQYF. In nucleotides, the CDR3 is TGTGCCAGCAGCGTAGCGGCGGGAGGGCCCTACGAGCAGTACTTC.

This clone occurred a few times. V is TRBV5-6 and J is TRBJ2-3, with TRBD2 identical over 8 bases. This CDR3 has 14 residues. The J segment lost 7 bases and the V segment lost 2 bases, leaving 6 bases of the junction unmatched. Germline loops: CDR1 SGHDT, CDR2 YYEEEE. The CDR3 is CASSFSGSSNTQYF. The CDR3 DNA reads as TGTGCCAGCAGCTTCAGCGGGAGCTCAAATACGCAGTATTTT.

This clone was recorded once. This CDR3 reads CASSLGGYSNQPQHF. CDR3 DNA: TGTGCCAGCAGTTTAGGAGGCTATAGCAATCAGCCCCAGCATTTT. This chain connects TRBV28 to TRBJ1-5, with D uncertain. Between the trimmed V and J ends, which lost 2 bases and 0 bases, there was a span of 8 bases. This CDR3 comprises 15 residues. In germline, CDR1 is MDHEN, CDR2 SYDVKM.

The genes are TRBV3-1 (or the pseudogene TRBV3-2) and TRBJ2-1, with D unclear. V was shortened by 4 bases and J by 0 bases, with 4 bases between the two germline ends. Germline V gives CDR1 LGHDT, CDR2 YNNKEL (reference sequence). The CDR3 consists of 13 residues. This CDR3 is CASSPSSYNEQFF. The CDR3, as DNA: TGTGCCAGCAGCCCTAGCTCCTACAATGAGCAGTTCTTC.

The chain is built from TRBV9 and TRBJ2-7; D is uncertain. Trimming stripped 4 bases from V and 6 bases from J, with 20 bases between. The length of the CDR3 is 15 residues. Germline CDR1 and CDR2: SGDLS and YYNGEE. The CDR3 region is CASSRLSSGVSEQYF. The CDR3 DNA reads as TGTGCCAGCAGCAGACTTTCTAGTGGTGTGAGCGAGCAGTACTTC.

This clone appeared a single time. The chain joins TRBV29-1 to TRBJ2-1; TRBD2 matches at 11 bases. The germline V gene encodes CDR1 SQVTM and CDR2 ANQGSEA. The ends lost 5 bases at V and 12 bases at J; junction bases unmatched: 12. CDR3 length equals 14 residues. CDR3 region: CSVPGLADSSPQFF. CDR3 coding DNA: TGCAGCGTTCCGGGACTAGCGGATTCGTCGCCGCAGTTCTTC.

The gene calls are TRBV18 and TRBJ2-5; 12 nucleotides agree with TRBD1. Germline values: CDR1 KGHSH, CDR2 LQKENI. V lost 6 bases, J lost 10 bases, and 18 bases stayed unmatched. The CDR3 length is 17 residues. The CDR3 DNA is TGTGCCAGCTCCCTGAGGCCCGACCGGGACAGGGGGCCCGACCAGTACTTC. Protein product: CASSLRPDRDRGPDQYF.

The CDR3 DNA reads TGTGCCAGCAGTGGACAGGGGTGGCACGAGACCCAGTACTTC. Protein product: CASSGQGWHETQYF. This sequence joins TRBV25-1 and TRBJ2-5; TRBD1 matches at 8 bases. The CDR3 is 14 residues long. In germline, CDR1 is MGHDK, CDR2 SYGVNS. Unmatched junction bases numbered 6, after V lost 4 bases and J lost 5 bases.

This clone occurred once. The J gene is TRBJ2-7, the V gene TRBV7-2, with TRBD2 as a possible D gene (6 bases). V lost 0 bases, J lost 4 bases, and 13 bases lay in between. CDR3 length equals 15 residues. Germline CDR1 and CDR2: SGHTA and FQGNSA. The CDR3 loop reads CASSLAGDRGYEQYF. CDR3 bases: TGTGCCAGCAGCTTAGCCGGGGACCGGGGGTACGAGCAGTACTTC.

The V and J genes are TRBV6-5 and TRBJ1-5, with a weak D call TRBD1 (6 bases). Trimming stripped 4 bases from V and 1 base from J, with 14 bases between. The CDR3 has 16 amino acids. CDR1 and CDR2 (germline): MNHEY, SVGAGI. DNA of the CDR3: TGTGCCAGCAGTTTTGGGGACAAGGGCAGCAATCAGCCCCAGCATTTT. Translation: CASSFGDKGSNQPQHF.

CDR3 region: CASSVGRGRGYEQYF. The CDR3 nucleotides read TGTGCCAGCAGCGTCGGCAGGGGGCGCGGATACGAGCAGTACTTC. V usage is TRBV7-8 and J usage is TRBJ2-7; TRBD1 aligns across 8 bases. V was pared by 5 bases and J by 4 bases, with 10 bases of the junction left unmatched. In germline, CDR1 is SGHVS, CDR2 FQNEAQ. The CDR3 covers 15 residues.

J is TRBJ2-3 and V is TRBV5-1, with D unclear. Trimming removed 6 bases from V and 2 bases from J, with 19 bases in between. Germline V lookup: CDR1 SGHRS, CDR2 YFSETQ. The CDR3 is 16 residues long. CDR3 amino acids: CASKIPSGGVTDTQYF. DNA of the CDR3: TGCGCCAGCAAAATCCCGAGTGGCGGAGTCACAGATACGCAGTATTTT. Filled out from reference TRBV5-1 and TRBJ2-3, the complete variable domain reads KAGVTQTPRYLIKTRGQQVTLSCSPISGHRSVSWYQQTPGQGLQFLFEYFSETQRNKGNFPGRFSGRQFSNSRSEMNVSTLELGDSALYLCASKIPSGGVTDTQYFGPGTRLTVL.

The V and J genes are TRBV5-4 and TRBJ1-1; D gene uncertain. This CDR3 region has 14 residues. Trimming removed 0 bases at V and 1 base at J, with 7 bases between. CDR1 is SGHNT, CDR2 YYREEE, per germline (reference sequence). The CDR3 DNA reads as TGTGCCAGCAGCTTGGCGAACAGGAACACTGAAGCTTTCTTT. Amino acids: CASSLANRNTEAFF.

V is TRBV19 and J is TRBJ2-5, with TRBD2 matching 7 bases. This CDR3 is 15 amino acids long. V was clipped by 3 bases and J by 2 bases; unmatched bases: 6. Germline-derived CDR1 and CDR2 are LNHDA and SQIVND (reference sequence). CDR3 residues: CASSMASGNQETQYF. The CDR3 DNA reads as TGTGCCAGTAGTATGGCTAGCGGAAATCAAGAGACCCAGTACTTC.

This clone occurred once. CDR3 DNA sequence: TGTGCCAGCAGCTTAGCAGGGAGCTCCTACAATGAGCAGTTCTTC. Residues: CASSLAGSSYNEQFF. The J gene is TRBJ2-1, the V gene TRBV7-2, with a weak D call TRBD2 (5 bases). The CDR3 covers 15 residues. V lost 0 bases and J lost 0, with 6 bases in between. Germline V gene lookup returns CDR1 SGHTA and CDR2 FQGNSA.

V usage is TRBV7-6 and J usage is TRBJ1-6, with D perhaps matching TRBD1 (5 bases). CDR1 and CDR2 (germline): SGHVS, FNYEAQ. This CDR3 region has 16 residues. Between the trimmed V and J ends, which lost 2 bases and 5 bases, there was a span of 13 bases. The CDR3 nucleotides read TGTGCCAGCAGCTTAAGGAGGGGCGCGGATAATTCACCCCTCCACTTT. The encoded protein is CASSLRRGADNSPLHF.

This clone appeared a single time. The V and J genes are TRBV7-9 and TRBJ1-4; 7 nucleotides match TRBD1. V gave up 6 bases and J gave up 8 bases; unmatched junction bases: 9. This CDR3 has 14 amino acids. In germline, CDR1 is SEHNR, CDR2 FQNEAQ (reference sequence). The CDR3 sequence is CASSRTGAREKLFF. The DNA for the CDR3 is TGTGCCAGCAGTCGTACAGGGGCCAGGGAAAAACTGTTTTTT.

The chain links TRBV10-3 to TRBJ2-2; TRBD1 matches at 7 bases. Germline V gene lookup returns CDR1 ENHRY and CDR2 SYGVKD. The CDR3 runs to 14 residues. With V trimmed by 5 bases and J by 6 bases, 6 bases remained unmatched. The CDR3 DNA reads as TGTGCCATCAGTAAGGACAGGTCGGCCGGGGAGCTGTTTTTT. Its translation: CAISKDRSAGELFF.

CDR3 amino acids: CASSYPGLADNTGELFF. The CDR3 region has the DNA TGTGCCAGCAGTTACCCCGGACTAGCGGATAACACCGGGGAGCTGTTTTTT. The chain recombines TRBV6-2 or TRBV6-3 with TRBJ2-2, with 10 nucleotides matching TRBD2. Trimming cost V 2 bases and J 2 bases; bases outside gene matches: 5. This CDR3 spans 17 amino acids. Germline-derived CDR1 and CDR2 are MNHEY and SVGEGT.

This sequence joins TRBV12-3 or TRBV12-4 and TRBJ2-1; D gene unclear. There are 12 residues in the CDR3. Deletions cut 6 bases from V and 8 bases from J, with 11 bases between. In DNA form, the CDR3 reads TGTGCCAGCAGCCCCTCGAGGTATGAGCAGTTCTTC. Protein: CASSPSRYEQFF.